This TCR beta chain stems from a study of blood T cell repertoires in COVID-19. Study at large: Spain, Italy and the United States supplied samples that represented acute and convalescent COVID-19. T cells, B-cell-depleted T cells, or PBMCs supplied cDNA or gDNA.

This clone was counted a few times. CDR3 size: 14 residues. Germline values: CDR1 MNHEY, CDR2 SVGAGI. J lost 10 bases, V lost 6 bases, and 7 bases had no gene match. Per the study methods: Amplification with reference gene primers provided the estimates of nucleated cell counts. Using immunoSEQ multiplex PCR, the repertoire was profiled, and TCRdb retains in-frame clones only, with some absent. The V and J calls and clone size are taken from that table; D and trimming were inferred from the DNA. The table includes 200,000 to 250,000 clones, about 88% detected once. Specimen: peripheral blood. The clonotype comes from a man aged 35-49 years with acute or convalescent COVID-19. The gene calls are TRBV6-5 and TRBJ2-1; TRBD1 matches at 12 bases. The CDR3 is CASRTGTGGREQFF. The CDR3 DNA reads as TGTGCCAGCAGGACCGGGACAGGGGGCAGGGAGCAGTTCTTC.